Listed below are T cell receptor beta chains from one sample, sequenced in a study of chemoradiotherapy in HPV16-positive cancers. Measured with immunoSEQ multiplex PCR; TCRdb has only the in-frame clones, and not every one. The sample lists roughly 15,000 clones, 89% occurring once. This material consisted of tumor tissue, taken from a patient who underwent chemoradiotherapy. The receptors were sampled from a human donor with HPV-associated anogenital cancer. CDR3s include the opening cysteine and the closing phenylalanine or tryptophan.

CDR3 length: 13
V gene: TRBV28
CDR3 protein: CASSLFGNQPQHF

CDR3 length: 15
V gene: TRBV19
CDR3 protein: CASSITTGQDYGYTF

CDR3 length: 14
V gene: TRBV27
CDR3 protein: CASSLQGESEKLFF

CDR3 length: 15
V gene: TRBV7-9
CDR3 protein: CASSLGQGQNTEAFF

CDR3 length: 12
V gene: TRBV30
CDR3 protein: CAWRGDTLEQYF

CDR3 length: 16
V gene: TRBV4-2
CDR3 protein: CASSQGPSPGSYEQYF

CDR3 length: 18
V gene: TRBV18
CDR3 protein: CASSPSALSGGLRNEQFF

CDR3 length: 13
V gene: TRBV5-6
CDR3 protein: CASSWGAGDGYTF

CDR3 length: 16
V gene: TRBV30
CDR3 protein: CAWSIPFQAGGDEQFF

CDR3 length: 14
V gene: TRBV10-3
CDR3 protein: CAISEDSLQETQYF

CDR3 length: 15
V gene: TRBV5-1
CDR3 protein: CASSLAPGQGYEQYF

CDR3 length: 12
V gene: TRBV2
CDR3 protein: CASKEDTGELFF

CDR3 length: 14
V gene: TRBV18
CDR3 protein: CASSRFEVEETQYF

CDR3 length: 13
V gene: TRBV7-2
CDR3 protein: CASSPPGQGEAFF

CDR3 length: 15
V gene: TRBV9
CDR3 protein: CASSYIAGEGDTQYF

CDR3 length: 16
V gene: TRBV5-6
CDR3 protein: CASSPDHGDPTDTQYF

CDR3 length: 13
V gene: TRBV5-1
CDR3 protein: CASSDGSSYEQYF

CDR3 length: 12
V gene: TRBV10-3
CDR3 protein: CAIGDGNYEQYF

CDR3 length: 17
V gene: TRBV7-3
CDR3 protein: CASSLNPGAGNYNEQFF

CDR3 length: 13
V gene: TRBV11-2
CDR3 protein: CASRQDSLYEQYF

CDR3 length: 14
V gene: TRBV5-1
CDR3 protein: CASSPDRGDNEQFF

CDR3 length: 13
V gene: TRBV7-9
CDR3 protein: CASSGRGSYGYTF

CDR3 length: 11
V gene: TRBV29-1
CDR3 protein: CSVVLGNTIYF

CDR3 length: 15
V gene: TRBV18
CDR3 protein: CASSPGSGLYNEQFF

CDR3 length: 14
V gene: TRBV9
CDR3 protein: CASSPQLAGNEQFF

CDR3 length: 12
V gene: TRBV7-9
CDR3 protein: CASSFDRDTIYF

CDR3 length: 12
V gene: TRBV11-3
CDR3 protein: CASSLGSGMQYF

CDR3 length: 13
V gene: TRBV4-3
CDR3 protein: CASSLRVAYEQYF

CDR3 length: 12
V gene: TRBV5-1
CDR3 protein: CASSLGQGEAFF

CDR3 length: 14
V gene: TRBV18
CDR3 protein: CASSPVQGNTEAFF

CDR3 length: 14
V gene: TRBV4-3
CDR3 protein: CASSLQVFWEKLFF

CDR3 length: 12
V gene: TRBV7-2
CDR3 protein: CASSSDSNAIYF

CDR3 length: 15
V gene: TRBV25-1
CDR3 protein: CASSDTGTGGETQYF

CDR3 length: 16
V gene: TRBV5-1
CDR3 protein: CASSLSPGTSGNTIYF

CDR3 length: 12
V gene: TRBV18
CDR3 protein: CASSLSTDTQYF

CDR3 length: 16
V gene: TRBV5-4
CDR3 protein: CASSLRLAVTADTQYF

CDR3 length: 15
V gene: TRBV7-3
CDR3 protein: CASSLGVGPANEQFF

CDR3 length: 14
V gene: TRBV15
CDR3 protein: CATSRVGRTYEQYF

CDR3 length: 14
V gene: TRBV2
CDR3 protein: CASRAGGNNQPQHF

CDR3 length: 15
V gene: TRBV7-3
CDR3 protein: CASSKLAGVGGELFF

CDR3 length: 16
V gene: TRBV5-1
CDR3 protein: CASSLEKRDSSYEQYF